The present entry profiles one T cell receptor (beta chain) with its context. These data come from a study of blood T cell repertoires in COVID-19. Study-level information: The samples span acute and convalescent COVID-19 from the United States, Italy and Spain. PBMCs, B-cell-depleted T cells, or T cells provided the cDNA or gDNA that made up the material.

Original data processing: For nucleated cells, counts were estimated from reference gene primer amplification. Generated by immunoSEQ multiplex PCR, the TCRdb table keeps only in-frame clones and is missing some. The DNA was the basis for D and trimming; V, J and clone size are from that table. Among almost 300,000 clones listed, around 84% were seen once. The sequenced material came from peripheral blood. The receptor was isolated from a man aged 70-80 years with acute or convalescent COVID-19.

The CDR3 here is CASSHQQGLNTEAFF. As DNA, the CDR3 is TGTGCCAGCAGCCACCAACAGGGCTTGAACACTGAAGCTTTCTTT. J is TRBJ1-1 and V is TRBV7-2; TRBD1 is a possible D gene (6 bases). This CDR3 is built from 15 residues. Trimming pared 5 bases from V and 0 bases from J, leaving 13 bases between. Germline V CDR1 and CDR2: SGHTA, FQGNSA.